What follows is one T cell receptor beta chain and its context. Cohorts were assigned according to the clinical history that participants reported. Germline V gives CDR1 SGHDT, CDR2 YYEEEE. V lost 1 base and J lost 7, with 12 bases in between. The CDR3 contains 13 residues. These data originate in a study of blood T cell repertoires in COVID-19. Study-level background: Specimens from acute and convalescent COVID-19 originated in the United States, Italy and Spain.

Produced via immunoSEQ multiplex PCR; TCRdb's table is partial and in-frame only. The sample lists some 300,000 clones; 90% to 95% were seen once. This clonotype was sampled from a woman in her twenties or thirties who had been exposed to COVID-19. The chain joins TRBV5-6 to TRBJ2-7; no definite D call. The sample taken for sequencing was PBMCs or T cells enriched from blood (not recorded which). CDR3 protein: CASSLRSSREQYF. The CDR3 nucleotides are TGTGCCAGCAGCTTGAGGTCCTCGAGGGAGCAGTACTTC.